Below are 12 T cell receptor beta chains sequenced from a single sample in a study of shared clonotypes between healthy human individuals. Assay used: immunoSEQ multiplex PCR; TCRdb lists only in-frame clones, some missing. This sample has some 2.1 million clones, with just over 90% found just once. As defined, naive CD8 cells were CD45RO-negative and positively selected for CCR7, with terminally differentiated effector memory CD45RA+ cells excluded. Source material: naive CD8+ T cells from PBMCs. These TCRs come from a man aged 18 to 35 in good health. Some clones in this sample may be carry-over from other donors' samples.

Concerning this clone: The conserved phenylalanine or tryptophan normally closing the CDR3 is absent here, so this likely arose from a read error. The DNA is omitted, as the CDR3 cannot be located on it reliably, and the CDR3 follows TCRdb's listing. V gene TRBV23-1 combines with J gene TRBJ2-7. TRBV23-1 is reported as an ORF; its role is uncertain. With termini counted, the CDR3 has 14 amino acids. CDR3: CASTQVFPSLGRLC.

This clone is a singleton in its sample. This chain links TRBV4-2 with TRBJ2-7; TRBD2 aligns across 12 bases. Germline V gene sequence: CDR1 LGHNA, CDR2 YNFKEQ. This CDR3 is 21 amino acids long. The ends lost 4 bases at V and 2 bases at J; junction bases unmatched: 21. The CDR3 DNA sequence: TGTGCCAGCAGCCCAGGATCTGGACTAGCGGGAAAAAAATTACGAGCCTACGAGCAGTACTTC. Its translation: CASSPGSGLAGKKLRAYEQYF.

This CDR3 is CASSRPSGNGHEQFF. CDR3 DNA: TGTGCCAGCAGCCGGCCTAGCGGGAACGGCCATGAGCAGTTCTTC. This chain joins TRBV14 and TRBJ2-1; 9 nucleotides match TRBD2. The ends lost 4 bases at V and 8 bases at J; junction bases unmatched: 9. The CDR3 spans 15 residues. Germline V gives CDR1 SGHDN, CDR2 FVKESK.

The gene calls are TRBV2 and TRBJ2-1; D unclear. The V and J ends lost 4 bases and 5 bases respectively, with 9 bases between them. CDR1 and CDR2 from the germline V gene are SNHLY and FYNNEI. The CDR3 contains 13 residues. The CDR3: CASSAARNNEQFF. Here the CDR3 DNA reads TGTGCCAGCAGTGCGGCTCGAAACAATGAGCAGTTCTTC.

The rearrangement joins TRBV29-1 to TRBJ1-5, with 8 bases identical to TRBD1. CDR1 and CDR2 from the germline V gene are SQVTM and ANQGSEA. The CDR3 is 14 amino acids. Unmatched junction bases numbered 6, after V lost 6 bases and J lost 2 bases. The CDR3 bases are TGCAGCGTCTGGACAGGGTTGGGCAATCAGCCCCAGCATTTT. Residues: CSVWTGLGNQPQHF. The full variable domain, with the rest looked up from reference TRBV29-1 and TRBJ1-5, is SAVISQKPSRDICQRGTSLTIQCQVDSQVTMMFWYRQQPGQSLTLIATANQGSEATYESGFVIDKFPISRPNLTFSTLTVSNMSPEDSSIYLCSVWTGLGNQPQHFGDGTRLSIL.

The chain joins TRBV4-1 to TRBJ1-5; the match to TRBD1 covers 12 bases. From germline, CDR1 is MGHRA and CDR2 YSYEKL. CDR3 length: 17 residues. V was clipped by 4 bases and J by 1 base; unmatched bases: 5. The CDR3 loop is CASSPWDRGRSNQPQHF. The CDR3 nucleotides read TGCGCCAGCAGCCCGTGGGACAGGGGGCGAAGCAATCAGCCCCAGCATTTT.

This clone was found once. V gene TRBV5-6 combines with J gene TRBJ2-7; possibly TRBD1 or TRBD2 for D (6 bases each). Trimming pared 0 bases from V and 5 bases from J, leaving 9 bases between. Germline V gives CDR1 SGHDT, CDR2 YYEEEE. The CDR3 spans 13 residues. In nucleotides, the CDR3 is TGTGCCAGCAGCTTGGAGGGGGGAAACGAGCAGTACTTC. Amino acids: CASSLEGGNEQYF.

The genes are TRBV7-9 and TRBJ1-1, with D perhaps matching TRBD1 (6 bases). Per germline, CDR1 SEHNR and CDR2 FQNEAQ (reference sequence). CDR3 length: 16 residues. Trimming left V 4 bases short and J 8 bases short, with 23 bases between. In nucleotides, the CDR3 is TGTGCCAGCAGCTCCCTACGTGGAGGGGGTTTTTCCGAAGCTTTCTTT. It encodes CASSSLRGGGFSEAFF.

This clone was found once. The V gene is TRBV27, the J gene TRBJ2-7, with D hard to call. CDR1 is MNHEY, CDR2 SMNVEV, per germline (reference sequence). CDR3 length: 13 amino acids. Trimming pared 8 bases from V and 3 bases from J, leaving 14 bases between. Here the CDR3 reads CASANLVHYEQYF. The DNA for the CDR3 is TGTGCCAGCGCCAACCTGGTCCACTACGAGCAGTACTTC.

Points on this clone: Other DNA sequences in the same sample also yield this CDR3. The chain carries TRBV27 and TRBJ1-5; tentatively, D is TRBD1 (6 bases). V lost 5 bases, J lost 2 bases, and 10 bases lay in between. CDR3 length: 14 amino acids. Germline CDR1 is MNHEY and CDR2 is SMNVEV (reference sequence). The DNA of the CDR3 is TGTGCCAGCAGTCCCCGACAGGGCAATCAGCCCCAGCATTTT. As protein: CASSPRQGNQPQHF.

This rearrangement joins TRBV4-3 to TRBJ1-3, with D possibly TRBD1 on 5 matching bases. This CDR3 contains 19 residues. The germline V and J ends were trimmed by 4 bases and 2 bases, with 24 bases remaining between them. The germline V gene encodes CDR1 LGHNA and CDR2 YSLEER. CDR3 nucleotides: TGCGCCAGCAGCCCCCTTTACCGGGACGTCAAGGCAACTGGAAACACCATATATTTT. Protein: CASSPLYRDVKATGNTIYF.

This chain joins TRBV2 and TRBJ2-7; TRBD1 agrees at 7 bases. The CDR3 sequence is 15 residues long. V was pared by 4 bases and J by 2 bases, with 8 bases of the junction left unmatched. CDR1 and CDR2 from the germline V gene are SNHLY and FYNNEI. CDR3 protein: CASSGVRDSAYEQYF. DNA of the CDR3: TGTGCCAGCAGTGGGGTCCGGGACAGCGCCTACGAGCAGTACTTC.